A single T cell receptor beta chain is shown here with its context. The source of the sample is a study of blood T cell repertoires in COVID-19. Study-wide background: The study drew acute and convalescent COVID-19 samples from the United States, Italy and Spain. Nucleic acid was either cDNA or gDNA, and it came from T cells, B-cell-depleted T cells, or PBMCs.

CDR3 length: 17 residues. The V end was cut by 1 base, the J end by 4 bases, with 18 bases between. Germline V gene lookup returns CDR1 LGHDT and CDR2 YNNKEL (reference sequence). Authors' methods: Amplifying reference gene primers gave estimates of nucleated cell counts. Profiling relied on immunoSEQ multiplex PCR, and the TCRdb table lists in-frame clones only, not all of them. V, J and clone size were drawn from that table, and D and trimming were deduced from the DNA. The sample comprises under 300,000 clones, 80% to 90% of which are singletons, and roughly 1.4% rests with the top ten. The rearrangement links TRBV3-1 (or the pseudogene TRBV3-2) to TRBJ2-3; TRBD2 might be the D (7 bases). The TCR originated in a woman in her forties who had recovered from COVID-19. Sequenced input: peripheral blood. Here the CDR3 DNA reads TGTGCCAGCAGCCAAGGGTTTAGGGGGGGCTCCGCAGATACGCAGTATTTT. Its translation: CASSQGFRGGSADTQYF.